The rows below give T cell receptor beta chains drawn from one sample of a study of T cell responses to AZD1222 COVID-19 vaccine. Measured with immunoSEQ multiplex PCR; TCRdb has only the in-frame clones, and not every one. The sample contains 90,000 to 120,000 clones, about 85% of which appear only once. Material: peripheral blood, obtained 28 days after the second AZD1222 dose. These receptor sequences come from an adult who received the AZD1222 COVID-19 vaccine. Both conserved end residues are part of each CDR3. The D gene is left open where the match is weak. Clone size appears in some rows only: once, few, many, or a class for an expanded clone.

D gene: NA; J gene: TRBJ1-5; V gene: TRBV27; clone size: NA; CDR3 DNA: TGTGCCAGCAGTTTAGTTCAGCCCCAGCATTTT; CDR3 protein: CASSLVQPQHF
D gene: TRBD2; J gene: TRBJ2-1; V gene: TRBV10-1; clone size: NA; CDR3 DNA: TGCGCCAGCAGTGAGAGGCGGGAGAGGTACAATGAGCAGTTCTTC; CDR3 protein: CASSERRERYNEQFF
D gene: NA; J gene: TRBJ2-7; V gene: TRBV3-1/TRBV3-2; clone size: NA; CDR3 DNA: TGTGCCAGCACGGGATCGTTTGAGCAGTACTTC; CDR3 protein: CASTGSFEQYF
D gene: TRBD1; J gene: TRBJ1-1; V gene: TRBV3-1/TRBV3-2; clone size: NA; CDR3 DNA: TGTGCCAGCAGCGCGCTTGGGGGACAGGGCACTGAAGCTTTCTTT; CDR3 protein: CASSALGGQGTEAFF
D gene: NA; J gene: TRBJ1-5; V gene: TRBV9; clone size: NA; CDR3 DNA: TGTGCCAGCAGCGTAGACGGATACGGCAATCAGCCCCAGCATTTT; CDR3 protein: CASSVDGYGNQPQHF
D gene: NA; J gene: TRBJ1-1; V gene: TRBV2; clone size: NA; CDR3 DNA: TGTGCCAGCAGTGAAGAGTTAAAGAACACTGAAGCTTTCTTT; CDR3 protein: CASSEELKNTEAFF
D gene: TRBD1; J gene: TRBJ2-7; V gene: TRBV28; clone size: NA; CDR3 DNA: TGTGCCAGCAGACAACAGACAGGGGGCGTTCACGAGCAGTACTTC; CDR3 protein: CASRQQTGGVHEQYF
D gene: NA; J gene: TRBJ2-1; V gene: TRBV19; clone size: few; CDR3 DNA: TGTGCCAGTAGTACCCAATACCAGGGGGGGCAGTTCTTC; CDR3 protein: CASSTQYQGGQFF
D gene: NA; J gene: TRBJ1-3; V gene: TRBV2; clone size: NA; CDR3 DNA: TGTGCCAGCAGTGAAGGGAAACGATACGGAAACACCATATATTTT; CDR3 protein: CASSEGKRYGNTIYF
D gene: NA; J gene: TRBJ1-1; V gene: TRBV11-2; clone size: NA; CDR3 DNA: TGTGCCAGCAGCTTAGACAGGGGAGGTCTGAAAGCTTTCTTT; CDR3 protein: CASSLDRGGLKAFF
D gene: NA; J gene: TRBJ2-7; V gene: TRBV5-1; clone size: NA; CDR3 DNA: TGCGCCAGCAGCTTCGGACAGAAAGGCTACGAGCAGTACTTC; CDR3 protein: CASSFGQKGYEQYF
D gene: TRBD1; J gene: TRBJ2-3; V gene: TRBV2; clone size: NA; CDR3 DNA: TGTGCCAGCAGTTACAGGGGGGTAGATACGCAGTATTTT; CDR3 protein: CASSYRGVDTQYF
D gene: NA; J gene: TRBJ1-2; V gene: TRBV7-9; clone size: NA; CDR3 DNA: TGTGCCAGCAGCTTAATAGGAAACTATGGCTACACCTTC; CDR3 protein: CASSLIGNYGYTF
D gene: NA; J gene: TRBJ1-1; V gene: TRBV7-8; clone size: NA; CDR3 DNA: TGTGCCAGCAGCGAATACAAGAGAAACACTGAAGCTTTCTTT; CDR3 protein: CASSEYKRNTEAFF
D gene: NA; J gene: TRBJ1-2; V gene: TRBV30; clone size: once; CDR3 DNA: TGTGCCTGGAGTGTGGAAGGGGCAGCCTATGGCTACACCTTC; CDR3 protein: CAWSVEGAAYGYTF
D gene: TRBD1; J gene: TRBJ1-1; V gene: TRBV13; clone size: NA; CDR3 DNA: TGTGCCAGCAGCCCCCCGACAGGGAAAGCTTTCTTT; CDR3 protein: CASSPPTGKAFF
D gene: NA; J gene: TRBJ1-3; V gene: TRBV2; clone size: NA; CDR3 DNA: TGTGCCAGCAGTGCGGGACGTCTCTCTGGAAACACCATATATTTT; CDR3 protein: CASSAGRLSGNTIYF
D gene: TRBD1; J gene: TRBJ1-5; V gene: TRBV28; clone size: once; CDR3 DNA: TGTGCCAGCAGGCAGGGGGGTAGCAATCAGCCCCAGCATTTT; CDR3 protein: CASRQGGSNQPQHF
D gene: TRBD2; J gene: TRBJ2-3; V gene: TRBV28; clone size: NA; CDR3 DNA: TGTGCCAGCAGTTTAGGTGGACTAGCGGGAGGCCTTGACACAGATACGCAGTATTTT; CDR3 protein: CASSLGGLAGGLDTDTQYF
D gene: NA; J gene: TRBJ2-1; V gene: TRBV7-9; clone size: NA; CDR3 DNA: TGTGCCAGCAGCAAGGGGAATGAGCAGTTCTTC; CDR3 protein: CASSKGNEQFF
D gene: NA; J gene: TRBJ2-1; V gene: TRBV6-5; clone size: NA; CDR3 DNA: TGTGCCAGCAGTTATAGGGGCTCCTACAATGAGCAGTTCTTC; CDR3 protein: CASSYRGSYNEQFF
D gene: NA; J gene: TRBJ2-3; V gene: TRBV11-2; clone size: NA; CDR3 DNA: TGTGCCAGCAGCTTAACCGGGAGTTCAATAGGTAGCACAGATACGCAGTATTTT; CDR3 protein: CASSLTGSSIGSTDTQYF
D gene: NA; J gene: TRBJ1-1; V gene: TRBV28; clone size: NA; CDR3 DNA: TGTGCCAGCAGGGAGGGGTGGAACACTGAAGCTTTCTTT; CDR3 protein: CASREGWNTEAFF
D gene: NA; J gene: TRBJ2-4; V gene: TRBV29-1; clone size: NA; CDR3 DNA: TGCAGCGTTGAACCCAGTTTAGCCAAAAACATTCAGTACTTC; CDR3 protein: CSVEPSLAKNIQYF
D gene: NA; J gene: TRBJ1-5; V gene: TRBV23-1; clone size: NA; CDR3 DNA: TGCGCCAGCAGTCGTCTTTTTTTGGACAGTCATCAGCCCCAGCATTTT; CDR3 protein: CASSRLFLDSHQPQHF
D gene: NA; J gene: TRBJ2-7; V gene: TRBV3-1/TRBV3-2; clone size: NA; CDR3 DNA: TGTGCCAGCAGTAAGGTATCGGGGGAGCAGTACTTC; CDR3 protein: CASSKVSGEQYF
D gene: TRBD2; J gene: TRBJ2-1; V gene: TRBV28; clone size: once; CDR3 DNA: TGTGCCAGCAGTATTACTAGCGGGAGACTTTACAATGAGCAGTTCTTC; CDR3 protein: CASSITSGRLYNEQFF
D gene: NA; J gene: TRBJ2-7; V gene: TRBV2; clone size: NA; CDR3 DNA: TGTGCCAGCAGTCGAGACTACGAGCAGTACTTC; CDR3 protein: CASSRDYEQYF
D gene: TRBD1; J gene: TRBJ2-1; V gene: TRBV11-3; clone size: NA; CDR3 DNA: TGTGCCAGCAGCTTAGTATCCCCACAGGGGCCCTCCTACAATGAGCAGTTCTTC; CDR3 protein: CASSLVSPQGPSYNEQFF
D gene: NA; J gene: TRBJ2-5; V gene: TRBV5-1; clone size: NA; CDR3 DNA: TGCGCCAGCAGCTCCCAATTTCGCGGGGAGACCCAGTACTTC; CDR3 protein: CASSSQFRGETQYF
D gene: NA; J gene: TRBJ2-5; V gene: TRBV20-1; clone size: NA; CDR3 DNA: TGCAGTGCTAGTCAGAGGACCCAGTACTTC; CDR3 protein: CSASQRTQYF
D gene: NA; J gene: TRBJ1-6; V gene: TRBV6-1; clone size: NA; CDR3 DNA: TGTGCCAGCAGTGACGGACGGTCCTGGAGGTCACCCCTCCACTTT; CDR3 protein: CASSDGRSWRSPLHF
D gene: TRBD1; J gene: TRBJ2-2; V gene: TRBV11-2; clone size: NA; CDR3 DNA: TGTGCCAGCAGCTTAGTAGGGGGCCTCCCCGGGGAGCTGTTTTTT; CDR3 protein: CASSLVGGLPGELFF
D gene: TRBD2; J gene: TRBJ2-1; V gene: TRBV5-1; clone size: few; CDR3 DNA: TGCGCCAGCAGCTTGGGTCCCCAAATTCCACTAGCGGTCAATGAGCAGTTCTTC; CDR3 protein: CASSLGPQIPLAVNEQFF
D gene: NA; J gene: TRBJ1-2; V gene: TRBV4-2; clone size: NA; CDR3 DNA: TGTGCCAGCAGCCAAGGGACCTTCAGGAGCTATGGCTACACCTTC; CDR3 protein: CASSQGTFRSYGYTF
D gene: TRBD1; J gene: TRBJ1-1; V gene: TRBV29-1; clone size: NA; CDR3 DNA: TGCAGCGCGGGGACAGGGGTAAACACTGAAGCTTTCTTT; CDR3 protein: CSAGTGVNTEAFF
D gene: NA; J gene: TRBJ1-2; V gene: TRBV6-5; clone size: NA; CDR3 DNA: TGTGCTAATGGACACCTGGAGGGGGTTAGCTATGGCTACACCTTC; CDR3 protein: CANGHLEGVSYGYTF
D gene: NA; J gene: TRBJ2-2; V gene: TRBV2; clone size: NA; CDR3 DNA: TGTGCCAGCAGAAGACTTAACGGGGCCCTCACCGGGGAGCTGTTTTTT; CDR3 protein: CASRRLNGALTGELFF
D gene: NA; J gene: TRBJ2-2; V gene: TRBV9; clone size: NA; CDR3 DNA: TGTGCCAGCAGCTCCCGCCCCAGGACGAACACCGGGGAGCTGTTTTTT; CDR3 protein: CASSSRPRTNTGELFF
D gene: NA; J gene: TRBJ2-7; V gene: TRBV7-2; clone size: NA; CDR3 DNA: TGTGCCAGCAGCTTAGCGCACGGCTACGAGCAGTACTTC; CDR3 protein: CASSLAHGYEQYF
D gene: NA; J gene: TRBJ1-2; V gene: TRBV6-1; clone size: NA; CDR3 DNA: TGTGCCAGCAGATCACAGGGAGGGGATGGCTACACCTTC; CDR3 protein: CASRSQGGDGYTF
D gene: NA; J gene: TRBJ1-6; V gene: TRBV4-2; clone size: few; CDR3 DNA: TGTGCCAGCAGCCTACAGACAGGAAACTCACCCCTCCACTTT; CDR3 protein: CASSLQTGNSPLHF
D gene: NA; J gene: TRBJ1-1; V gene: TRBV4-1; clone size: NA; CDR3 DNA: TGCGCCAGCAGCCAAAATAAAGCGGTTGGGTACACTGAAGCTTTCTTT; CDR3 protein: CASSQNKAVGYTEAFF
D gene: NA; J gene: TRBJ2-1; V gene: TRBV24-1; clone size: NA; CDR3 DNA: TGTGCCACCAGTGATCCCGGTCGCTTTGAGCAGTTCTTC; CDR3 protein: CATSDPGRFEQFF
D gene: NA; J gene: TRBJ1-2; V gene: TRBV2; clone size: NA; CDR3 DNA: TGTGCTTCATATCCCGGGACAATCTATGGCTACACCTTC; CDR3 protein: CASYPGTIYGYTF
D gene: TRBD1; J gene: TRBJ1-4; V gene: TRBV10-3; clone size: NA; CDR3 DNA: TGTGCCATCAGACCGGGACAGAGAACAACTAATGAAAAACTGTTTTTT; CDR3 protein: CAIRPGQRTTNEKLFF